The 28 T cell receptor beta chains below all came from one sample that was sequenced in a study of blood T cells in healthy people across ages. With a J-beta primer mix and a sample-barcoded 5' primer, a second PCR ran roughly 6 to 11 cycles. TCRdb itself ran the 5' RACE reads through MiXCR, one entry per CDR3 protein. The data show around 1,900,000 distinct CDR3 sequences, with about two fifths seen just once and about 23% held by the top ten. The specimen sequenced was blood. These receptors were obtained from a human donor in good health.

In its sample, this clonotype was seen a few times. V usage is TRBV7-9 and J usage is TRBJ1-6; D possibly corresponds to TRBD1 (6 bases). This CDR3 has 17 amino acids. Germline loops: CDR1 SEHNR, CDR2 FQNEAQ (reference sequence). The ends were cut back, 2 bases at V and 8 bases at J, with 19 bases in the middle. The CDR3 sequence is CASSLSQGGPYDSPLHF. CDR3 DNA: TGTGCCAGCAGCTTATCACAGGGAGGGCCTTATGATTCACCCCTCCACTTT.

CDR3 protein: CSVEVADGPAGYTF. The CDR3 DNA follows: TGCAGCGTTGAAGTAGCGGACGGACCCGCCGGCTACACCTTC. This sequence joins TRBV29-1 and TRBJ1-2; no definite D call. Germline CDR1 and CDR2: SQVTM and ANQGSEA. Deletions cut 1 base from V and 8 bases from J, with 17 bases between. This CDR3 is 14 amino acids long.

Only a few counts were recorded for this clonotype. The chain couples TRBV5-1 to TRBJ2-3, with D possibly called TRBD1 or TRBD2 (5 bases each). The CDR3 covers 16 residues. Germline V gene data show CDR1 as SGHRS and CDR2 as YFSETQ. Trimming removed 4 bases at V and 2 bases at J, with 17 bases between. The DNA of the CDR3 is TGCGCCAGCAGCGACCTTGGGGGACCGATCACAGATACGCAGTATTTT. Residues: CASSDLGGPITDTQYF. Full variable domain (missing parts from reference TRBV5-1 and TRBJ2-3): KAGVTQTPRYLIKTRGQQVTLSCSPISGHRSVSWYQQTPGQGLQFLFEYFSETQRNKGNFPGRFSGRQFSNSRSEMNVSTLELGDSALYLCASSDLGGPITDTQYFGPGTRLTVL.

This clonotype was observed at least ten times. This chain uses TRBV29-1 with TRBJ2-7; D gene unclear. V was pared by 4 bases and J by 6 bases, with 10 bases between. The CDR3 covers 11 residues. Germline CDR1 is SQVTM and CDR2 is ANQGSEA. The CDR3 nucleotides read TGCAGCGTTGGTGGCGGTGGCGAGCAGTACTTC. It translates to CSVGGGGEQYF.

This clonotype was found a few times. The CDR3: CATAFWDAQETQYF. In DNA, the CDR3 is TGTGCCACGGCTTTTTGGGACGCCCAGGAGACCCAGTACTTC. The chain has TRBV6-2 or TRBV6-3 and TRBJ2-5; D is tentatively TRBD1 or TRBD2 (5 bases each). The CDR3 runs to 14 residues. The germline V gene encodes CDR1 MNHEY and CDR2 SVGEGT. Trimming cost V 10 bases and J 5 bases, with 20 bases left between them.

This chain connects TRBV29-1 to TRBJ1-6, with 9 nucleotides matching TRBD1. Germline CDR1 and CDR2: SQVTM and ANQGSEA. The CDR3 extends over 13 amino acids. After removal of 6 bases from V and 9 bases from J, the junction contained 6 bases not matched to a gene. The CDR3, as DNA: TGCAGCGTGGGACAGGGCGAGGGTTCACCCCTCCACTTT. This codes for CSVGQGEGSPLHF.

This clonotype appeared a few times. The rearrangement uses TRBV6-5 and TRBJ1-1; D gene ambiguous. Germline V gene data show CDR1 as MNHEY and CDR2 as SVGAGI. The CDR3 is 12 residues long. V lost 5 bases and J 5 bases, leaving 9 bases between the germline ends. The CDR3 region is CASSRGSTEAFF. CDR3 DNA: TGTGCCAGCAGTCGAGGGAGTACTGAAGCTTTCTTT.

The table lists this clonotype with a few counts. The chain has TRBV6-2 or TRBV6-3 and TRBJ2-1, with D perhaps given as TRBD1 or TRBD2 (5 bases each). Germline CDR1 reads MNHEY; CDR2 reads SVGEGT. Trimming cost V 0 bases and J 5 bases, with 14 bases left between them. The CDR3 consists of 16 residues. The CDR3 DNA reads TGTGCCAGCAGTTACTCGCCTGGGACGGTTGACAATGAGCAGTTCTTC. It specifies CASSYSPGTVDNEQFF.

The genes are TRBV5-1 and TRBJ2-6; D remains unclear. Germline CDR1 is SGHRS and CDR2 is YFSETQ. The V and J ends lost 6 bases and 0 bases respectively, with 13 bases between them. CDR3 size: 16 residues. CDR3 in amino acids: CASKRAADSGANVLTF. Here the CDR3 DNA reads TGCGCCAGCAAACGGGCAGCTGACTCTGGGGCCAACGTCCTGACTTTC.

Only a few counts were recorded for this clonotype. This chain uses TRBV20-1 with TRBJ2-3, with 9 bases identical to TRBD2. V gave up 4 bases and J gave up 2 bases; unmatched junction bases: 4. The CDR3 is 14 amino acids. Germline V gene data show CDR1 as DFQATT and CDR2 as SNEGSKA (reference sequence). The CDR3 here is CSAIAGGLTDTQYF. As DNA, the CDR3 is TGCAGTGCTATTGCGGGGGGGCTCACAGATACGCAGTATTTT.

The chain's CDR3 is CSARDRGTYEQYF. The CDR3 nucleotides read TGCAGTGCACGGGACAGGGGGACCTACGAGCAGTACTTC. This rearrangement joins TRBV20-1 to TRBJ2-7; TRBD1 agrees at 11 bases. The germline V gene encodes CDR1 DFQATT and CDR2 SNEGSKA (reference sequence). The J segment lost 2 bases and the V segment lost 6 bases, leaving 3 bases of the junction unmatched. CDR3 length equals 13 residues.

In DNA, the CDR3 is TGCAGCGTTGCCCTCTTCACTAACTATGGCTACACCTTC. This sequence encodes CSVALFTNYGYTF. The chain links TRBV29-1 to TRBJ1-2; no firm D call. Deletions cut 4 bases from V and 0 bases from J, with 9 bases between. This CDR3 region has 13 residues. Germline V gene data show CDR1 as SQVTM and CDR2 as ANQGSEA. The variable domain in full, completed from reference TRBV29-1 and TRBJ1-2, reads SAVISQKPSRDICQRGTSLTIQCQVDSQVTMMFWYRQQPGQSLTLIATANQGSEATYESGFVIDKFPISRPNLTFSTLTVSNMSPEDSSIYLCSVALFTNYGYTFGSGTRLTVV.

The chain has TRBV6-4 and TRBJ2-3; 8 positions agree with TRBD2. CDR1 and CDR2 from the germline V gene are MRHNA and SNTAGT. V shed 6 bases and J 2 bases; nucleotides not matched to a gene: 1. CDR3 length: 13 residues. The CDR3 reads CASSGGATDTQYF. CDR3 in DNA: TGTGCCAGCAGCGGGGGGGCCACAGATACGCAGTATTTT.

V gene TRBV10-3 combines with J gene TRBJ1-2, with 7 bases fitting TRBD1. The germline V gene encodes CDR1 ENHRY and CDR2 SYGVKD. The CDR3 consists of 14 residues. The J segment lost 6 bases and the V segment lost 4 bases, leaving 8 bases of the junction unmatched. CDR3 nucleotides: TGTGCCATCAGTGGGGATGACAGGGTGGATGGCTACACCTTC. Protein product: CAISGDDRVDGYTF.

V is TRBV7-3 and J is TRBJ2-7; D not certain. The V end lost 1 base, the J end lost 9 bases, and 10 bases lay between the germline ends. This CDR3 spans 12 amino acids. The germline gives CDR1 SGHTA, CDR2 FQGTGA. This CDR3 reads CASSLNLGPQYF. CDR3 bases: TGTGCCAGCAGCTTAAACTTGGGCCCGCAGTACTTC.

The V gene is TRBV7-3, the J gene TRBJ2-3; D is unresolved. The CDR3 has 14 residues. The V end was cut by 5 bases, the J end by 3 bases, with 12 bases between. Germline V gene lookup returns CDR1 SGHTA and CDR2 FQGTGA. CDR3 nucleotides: TGTGCCAGCAGCCCTGCAAGGGATACAGATACGCAGTATTTT. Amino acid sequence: CASSPARDTDTQYF.

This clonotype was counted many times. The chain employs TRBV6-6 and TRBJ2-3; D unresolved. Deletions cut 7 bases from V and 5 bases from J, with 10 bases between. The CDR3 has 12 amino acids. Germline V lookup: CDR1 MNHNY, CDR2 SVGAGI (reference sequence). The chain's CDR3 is CASTTGGDTQYF. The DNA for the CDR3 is TGTGCCAGCACCACCGGCGGAGATACGCAGTATTTT.

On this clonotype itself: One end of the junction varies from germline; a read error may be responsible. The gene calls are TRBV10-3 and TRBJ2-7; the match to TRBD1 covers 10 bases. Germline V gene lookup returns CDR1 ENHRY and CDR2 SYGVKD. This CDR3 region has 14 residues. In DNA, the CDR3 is TGTACCATCAGGATGGGACAGGGGTACCAGGAGCAGTACTTC. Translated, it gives CTIRMGQGYQEQYF.

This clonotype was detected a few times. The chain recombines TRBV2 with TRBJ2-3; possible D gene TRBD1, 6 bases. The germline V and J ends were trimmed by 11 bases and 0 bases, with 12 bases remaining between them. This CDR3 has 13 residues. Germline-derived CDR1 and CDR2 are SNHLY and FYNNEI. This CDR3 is CADRTASTDTQYF. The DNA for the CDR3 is TGTGCCGATAGGACAGCTAGCACAGATACGCAGTATTTT.

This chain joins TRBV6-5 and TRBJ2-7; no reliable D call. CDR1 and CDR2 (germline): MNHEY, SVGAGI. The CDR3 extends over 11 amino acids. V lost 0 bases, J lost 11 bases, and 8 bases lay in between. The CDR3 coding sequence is TGTGCCAGCAGTTACTCTCGACGAGAGTACTTC. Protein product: CASSYSRREYF.

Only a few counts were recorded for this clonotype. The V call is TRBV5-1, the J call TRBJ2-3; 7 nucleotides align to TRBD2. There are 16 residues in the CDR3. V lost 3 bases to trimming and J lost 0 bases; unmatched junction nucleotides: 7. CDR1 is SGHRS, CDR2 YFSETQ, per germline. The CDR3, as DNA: TGCGCCAGCAGCTCGGCTAGCGGCGCTAGCACAGATACGCAGTATTTT. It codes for CASSSASGASTDTQYF.

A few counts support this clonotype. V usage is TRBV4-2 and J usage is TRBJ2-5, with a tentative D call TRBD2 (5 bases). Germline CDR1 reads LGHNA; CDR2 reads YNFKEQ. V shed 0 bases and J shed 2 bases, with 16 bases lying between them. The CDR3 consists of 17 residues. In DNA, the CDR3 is TGTGCCAGCAGCCAAGATCCCCTACTAGGACCTCAAGAGACCCAGTACTTC. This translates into CASSQDPLLGPQETQYF.

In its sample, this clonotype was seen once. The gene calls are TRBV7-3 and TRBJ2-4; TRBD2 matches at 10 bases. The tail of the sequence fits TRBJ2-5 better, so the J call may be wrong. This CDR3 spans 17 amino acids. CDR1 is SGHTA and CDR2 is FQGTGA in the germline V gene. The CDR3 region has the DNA TGTGCCAGCAGCTTAACGGGGGCTAGCGGGAGTGAAGAGACCCAGTACTTC. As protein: CASSLTGASGSEETQYF.

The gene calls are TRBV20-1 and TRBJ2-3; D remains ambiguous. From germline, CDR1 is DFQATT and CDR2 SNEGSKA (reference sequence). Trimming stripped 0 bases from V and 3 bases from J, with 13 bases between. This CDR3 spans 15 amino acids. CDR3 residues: CSARDLQSGTDTQYF. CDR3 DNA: TGCAGTGCTAGAGATCTGCAGTCCGGGACAGATACGCAGTATTTT.

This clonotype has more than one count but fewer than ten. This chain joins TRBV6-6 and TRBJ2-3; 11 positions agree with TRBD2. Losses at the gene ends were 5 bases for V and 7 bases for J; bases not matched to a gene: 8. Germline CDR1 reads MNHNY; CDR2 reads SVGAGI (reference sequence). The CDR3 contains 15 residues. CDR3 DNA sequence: TGTGCCAGCAGTCTCTTGGGACTAGCGGAATATACGCAGTATTTT. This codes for CASSLLGLAEYTQYF.

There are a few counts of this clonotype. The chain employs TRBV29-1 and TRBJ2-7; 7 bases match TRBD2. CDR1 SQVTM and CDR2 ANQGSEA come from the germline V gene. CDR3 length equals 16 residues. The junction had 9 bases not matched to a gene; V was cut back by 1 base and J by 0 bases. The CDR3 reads CSVEVVRGSISYEQYF. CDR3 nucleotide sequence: TGCAGCGTTGAAGTGGTGCGGGGGAGCATCTCCTACGAGCAGTACTTC.

The CDR3 nucleotides are TGTGCCACCAGCAGAGACCTGAACAGGGGTTACATGAACACTGAAGCTTTCTTT. It translates to CATSRDLNRGYMNTEAFF. The chain is built from TRBV15 and TRBJ1-1; 7 positions agree with TRBD1. With V trimmed by 0 bases and J by 0 bases, 10 bases remained unmatched. Germline V gene sequence: CDR1 LNHNV, CDR2 YYDKDF (reference sequence). The CDR3 contains 18 residues.

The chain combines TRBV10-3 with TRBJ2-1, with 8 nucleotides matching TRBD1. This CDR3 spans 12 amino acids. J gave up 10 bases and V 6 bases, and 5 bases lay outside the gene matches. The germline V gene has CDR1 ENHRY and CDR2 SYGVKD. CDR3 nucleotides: TGTGCCATCAGGACAGGGGTCTACGAGCAGTTCTTC. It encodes CAIRTGVYEQFF.